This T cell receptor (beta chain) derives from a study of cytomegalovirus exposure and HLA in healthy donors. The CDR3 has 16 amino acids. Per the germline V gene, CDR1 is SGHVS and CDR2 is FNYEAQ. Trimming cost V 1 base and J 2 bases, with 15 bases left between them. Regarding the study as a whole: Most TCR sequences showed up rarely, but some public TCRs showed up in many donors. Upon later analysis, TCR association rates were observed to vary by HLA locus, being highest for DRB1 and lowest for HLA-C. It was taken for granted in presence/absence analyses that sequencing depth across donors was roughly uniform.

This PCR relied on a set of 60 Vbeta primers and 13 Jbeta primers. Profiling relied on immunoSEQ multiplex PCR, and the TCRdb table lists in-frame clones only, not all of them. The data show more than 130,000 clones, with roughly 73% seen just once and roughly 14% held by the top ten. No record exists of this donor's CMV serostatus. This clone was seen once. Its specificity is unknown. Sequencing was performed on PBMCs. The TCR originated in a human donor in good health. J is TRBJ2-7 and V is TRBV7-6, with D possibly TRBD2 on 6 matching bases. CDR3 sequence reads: CASSLDPGLSAYEQYF. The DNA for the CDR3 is TGTGCCAGCAGCTTAGATCCGGGACTGTCGGCCTACGAGCAGTACTTC.